Following are 4 T cell receptor beta chains from one sample sequenced in a study of T cell clonotyping in hematopoietic cell transplantation. As to time point: recipient sample about 28 days before transplant, after cytoreduction. Only in-frame clones appear in the TCRdb table, and some are missing; sequencing was by immunoSEQ multiplex PCR. Among roughly 45,000 clones listed, about nine tenths were seen once. Sequencing used peripheral blood mononuclear cells, obtained before stem cell transplant. These receptors were obtained from a man aged 55-75 years with biphenotypic leukemia. Some clones in this sample may be carry-over from other donors' samples.

The rearrangement uses TRBV7-8 and TRBJ1-3; 7 nucleotides match TRBD1. Trimming at V came to 2 bases and at J to 1 base, leaving 2 bases not matched to a gene. The CDR3 covers 15 residues. Germline-derived CDR1 and CDR2 are SGHVS and FQNEAQ. The CDR3 loop is CASSLWGQSGNTIYF. The CDR3 bases are TGTGCCAGCAGCTTATGGGGACAGTCTGGAAACACCATATATTTT.

The chain links TRBV7-3 to TRBJ2-5; possibly TRBD1 or TRBD2 for D (5 bases each). V lost 5 bases to trimming and J lost 1 base, with 8 bases between them. In germline, CDR1 is SGHTA, CDR2 FQGTGA. This CDR3 contains 13 residues. CDR3 DNA: TGTGCCAGCAGCGCCGGGACCCAAGAGACCCAGTACTTC. Its translation is CASSAGTQETQYF. Together with reference TRBV7-3 and TRBJ2-5, the CDR3 gives the full variable domain: GAGVSQTPSNKVTEKGKYVELRCDPISGHTALYWYRQSLGQGPEFLIYFQGTGAADDSGLPNDRFFAVRPEGSVSTLKIQRTERGDSAVYLCASSAGTQETQYFGPGTRLLVL.

This chain joins TRBV10-3 and TRBJ2-7; TRBD2 might be the D (6 bases). The CDR3 extends over 17 amino acids. V was clipped by 4 bases and J by 4 bases, with 23 bases between them. Germline CDR1 ENHRY, CDR2 SYGVKD. The CDR3 DNA reads TGTGCCATCAGTGCCTCCCCCGGTGGACTAACCCCTTACGAGCAGTACTTC. Its protein product is CAISASPGGLTPYEQYF.

The V call is TRBV4-2, the J call TRBJ2-3, with 9 bases identical to TRBD2. The CDR3 consists of 16 residues. Germline trimming cut 2 bases from V and 1 base from J; bases unmatched to any gene: 4. Germline loops: CDR1 LGHNA, CDR2 YNFKEQ. The CDR3 protein is CASSQLASGGTDTQYF. CDR3 DNA sequence: TGTGCCAGCAGCCAATTGGCTAGCGGGGGCACAGATACGCAGTATTTT.